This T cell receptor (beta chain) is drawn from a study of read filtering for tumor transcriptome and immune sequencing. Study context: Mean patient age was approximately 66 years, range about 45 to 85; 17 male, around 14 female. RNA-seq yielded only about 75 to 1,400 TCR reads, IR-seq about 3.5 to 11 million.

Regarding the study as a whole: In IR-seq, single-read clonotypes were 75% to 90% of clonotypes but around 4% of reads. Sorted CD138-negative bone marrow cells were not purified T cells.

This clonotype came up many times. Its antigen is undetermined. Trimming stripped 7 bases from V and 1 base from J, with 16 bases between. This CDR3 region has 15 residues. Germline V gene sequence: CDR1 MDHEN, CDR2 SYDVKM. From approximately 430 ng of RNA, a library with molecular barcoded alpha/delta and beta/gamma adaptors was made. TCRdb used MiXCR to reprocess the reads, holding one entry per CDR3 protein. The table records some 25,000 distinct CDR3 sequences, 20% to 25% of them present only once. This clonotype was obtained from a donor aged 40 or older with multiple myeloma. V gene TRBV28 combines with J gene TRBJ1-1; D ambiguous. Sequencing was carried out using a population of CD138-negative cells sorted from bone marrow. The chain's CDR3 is CASIVSGNRNTEAFF. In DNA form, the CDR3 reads TGTGCCAGCATTGTATCCGGGAATCGGAACACTGAAGCTTTCTTT. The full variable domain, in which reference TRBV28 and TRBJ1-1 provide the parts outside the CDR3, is DVKVTQSSRYLVKRTGEKVFLECVQDMDHENMFWYRQDPGLGLRLIYFSYDVKMKEKGDIPEGYSVSREKKERFSLILESASTNQTSMYLCASIVSGNRNTEAFFGQGTRLTVV.